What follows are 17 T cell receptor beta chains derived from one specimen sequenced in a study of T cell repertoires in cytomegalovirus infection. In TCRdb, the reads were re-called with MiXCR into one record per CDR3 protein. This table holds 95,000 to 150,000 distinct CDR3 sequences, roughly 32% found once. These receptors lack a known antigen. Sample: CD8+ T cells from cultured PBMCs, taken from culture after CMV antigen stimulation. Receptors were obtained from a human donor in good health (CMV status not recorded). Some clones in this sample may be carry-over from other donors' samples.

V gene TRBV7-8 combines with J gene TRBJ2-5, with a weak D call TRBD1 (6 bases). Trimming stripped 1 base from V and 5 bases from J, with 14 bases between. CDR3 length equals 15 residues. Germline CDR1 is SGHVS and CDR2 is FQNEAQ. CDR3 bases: TGTGCCAGCAGCTTAGTGCAGGGGCCCCGGGAGACCCAGTACTTC. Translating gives CASSLVQGPRETQYF.

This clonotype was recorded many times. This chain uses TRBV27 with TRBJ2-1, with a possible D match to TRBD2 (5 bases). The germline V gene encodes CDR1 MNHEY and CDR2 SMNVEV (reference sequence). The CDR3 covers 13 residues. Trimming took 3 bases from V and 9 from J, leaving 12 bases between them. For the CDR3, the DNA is TGTGCCAGCAGTTTCGGGGTATCTGCTGAGCAGTTCTTC. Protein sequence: CASSFGVSAEQFF.

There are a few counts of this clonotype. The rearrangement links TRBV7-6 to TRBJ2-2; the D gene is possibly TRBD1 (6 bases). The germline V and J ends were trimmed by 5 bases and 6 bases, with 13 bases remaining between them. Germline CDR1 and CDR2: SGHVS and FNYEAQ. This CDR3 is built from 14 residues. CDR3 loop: CASSPGASPGELFF. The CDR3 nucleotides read TGTGCCAGCAGCCCAGGGGCCTCGCCCGGGGAGCTGTTTTTT.

CDR3 coding DNA: TGTGCCAGCAGCTTAGCTGCGGGGACAGGGGGTCTAGGGGAGACCCAGTACTTC. Translating gives CASSLAAGTGGLGETQYF. The V gene is TRBV7-6, the J gene TRBJ2-5; 11 bases are a match to TRBD1. The CDR3 contains 18 residues. CDR1 is SGHVS and CDR2 is FNYEAQ in the germline V gene. V trimming: 0 bases; J trimming: 5 bases; junction bases outside the gene matches: 11.

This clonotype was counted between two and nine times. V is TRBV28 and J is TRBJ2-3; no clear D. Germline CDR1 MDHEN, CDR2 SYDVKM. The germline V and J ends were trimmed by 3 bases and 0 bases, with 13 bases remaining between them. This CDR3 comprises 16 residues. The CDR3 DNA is TGTGCCAGCAGTTTCGGACGCTACCAAAGCACAGATACGCAGTATTTT. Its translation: CASSFGRYQSTDTQYF.

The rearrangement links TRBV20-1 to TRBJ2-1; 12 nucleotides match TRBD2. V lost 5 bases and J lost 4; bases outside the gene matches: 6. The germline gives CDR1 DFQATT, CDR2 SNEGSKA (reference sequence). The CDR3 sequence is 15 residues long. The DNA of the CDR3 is TGCAGTGCTTCTAGCGGGGGGGCCAAATACAATGAGCAGTTCTTC. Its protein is CSASSGGAKYNEQFF.

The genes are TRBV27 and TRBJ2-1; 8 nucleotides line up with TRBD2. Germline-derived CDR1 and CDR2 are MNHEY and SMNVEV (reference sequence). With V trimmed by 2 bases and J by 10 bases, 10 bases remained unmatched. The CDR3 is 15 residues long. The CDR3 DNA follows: TGTGCCAGCAGTTTACTCGGGGGGGCGAAAGACGAGCAGTTCTTC. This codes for CASSLLGGAKDEQFF.

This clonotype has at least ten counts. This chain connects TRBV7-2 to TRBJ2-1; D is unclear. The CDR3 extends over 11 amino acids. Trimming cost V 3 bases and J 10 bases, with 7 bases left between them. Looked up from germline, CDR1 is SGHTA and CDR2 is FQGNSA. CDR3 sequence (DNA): TGTGCCAGCAGCTTTGGTTGGGAGCAGTTCTTC. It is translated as CASSFGWEQFF.

The CDR3 region has the DNA TGTGCTAGTGGGAGGACAGGTGCCGAAGCTTTCTTT. Amino acids: CASGRTGAEAFF. V is TRBV12-5 and J is TRBJ1-1; TRBD1 agrees at 7 bases. The CDR3 runs 12 residues. Germline lookup yields CDR1 LGHNT and CDR2 FRNRAP. Trimming at V came to 6 bases and at J to 8 bases, leaving 6 bases not matched to a gene.

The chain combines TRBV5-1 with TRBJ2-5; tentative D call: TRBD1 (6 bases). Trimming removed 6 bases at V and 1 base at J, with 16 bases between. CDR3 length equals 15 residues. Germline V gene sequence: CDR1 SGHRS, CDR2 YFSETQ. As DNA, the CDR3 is TGCGCCAGCACCCCCCTGGACAGCTTCCAAGAGACCCAGTACTTC. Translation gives CASTPLDSFQETQYF.

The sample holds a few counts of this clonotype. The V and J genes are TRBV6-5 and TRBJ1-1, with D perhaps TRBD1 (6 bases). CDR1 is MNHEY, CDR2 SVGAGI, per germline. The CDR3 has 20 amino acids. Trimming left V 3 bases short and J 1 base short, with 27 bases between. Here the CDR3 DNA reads TGTGCCAGCAGTTATGGGGGCCCCTGGCGGTCTCAGGGGCCGAACACTGAAGCTTTCTTT. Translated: CASSYGGPWRSQGPNTEAFF.

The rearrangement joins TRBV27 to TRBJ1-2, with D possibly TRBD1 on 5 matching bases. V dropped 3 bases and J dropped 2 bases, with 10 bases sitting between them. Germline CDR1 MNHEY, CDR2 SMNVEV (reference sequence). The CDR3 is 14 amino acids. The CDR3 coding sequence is TGTGCCAGCAGTTTTCAGGCAGGGAACTATGGCTACACCTTC. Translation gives CASSFQAGNYGYTF.

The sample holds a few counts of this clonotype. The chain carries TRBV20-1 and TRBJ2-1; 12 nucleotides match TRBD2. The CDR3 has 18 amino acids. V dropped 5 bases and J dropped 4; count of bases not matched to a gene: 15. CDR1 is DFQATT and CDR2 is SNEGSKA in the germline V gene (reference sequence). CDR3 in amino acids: CSAALAGGLVHIYNEQFF. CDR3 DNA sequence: TGCAGTGCTGCACTAGCGGGGGGACTCGTTCATATATACAATGAGCAGTTCTTC.

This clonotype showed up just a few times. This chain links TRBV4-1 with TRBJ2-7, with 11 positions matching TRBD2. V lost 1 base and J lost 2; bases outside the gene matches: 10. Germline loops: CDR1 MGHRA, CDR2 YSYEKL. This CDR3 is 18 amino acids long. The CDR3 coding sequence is TGCGCCAGCAGCCAAGGGACCTCTAGCGGGGGGCCGACCTACGAGCAGTACTTC. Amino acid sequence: CASSQGTSSGGPTYEQYF.

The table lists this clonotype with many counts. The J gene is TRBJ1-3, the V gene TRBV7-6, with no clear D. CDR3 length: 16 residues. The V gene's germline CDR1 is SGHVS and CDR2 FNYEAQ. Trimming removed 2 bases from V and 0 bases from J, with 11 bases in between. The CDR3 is CASSLFREYSGNTIYF. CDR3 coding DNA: TGTGCCAGCAGCTTATTCCGAGAATACTCTGGAAACACCATATATTTT.

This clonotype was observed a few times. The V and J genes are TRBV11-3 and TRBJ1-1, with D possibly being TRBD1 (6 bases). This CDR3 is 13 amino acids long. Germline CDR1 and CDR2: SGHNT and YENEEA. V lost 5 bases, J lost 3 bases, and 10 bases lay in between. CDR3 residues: CASSTSGDTEAFF. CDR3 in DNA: TGTGCCAGCAGCACCTCAGGGGACACTGAAGCTTTCTTT.

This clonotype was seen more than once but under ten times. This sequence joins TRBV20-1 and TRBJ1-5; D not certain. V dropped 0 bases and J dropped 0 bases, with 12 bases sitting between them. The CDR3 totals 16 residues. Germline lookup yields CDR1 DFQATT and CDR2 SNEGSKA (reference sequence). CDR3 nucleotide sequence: TGCAGTGCTAGAGATTACCGGAGTTATAGCAATCAGCCCCAGCATTTT. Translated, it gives CSARDYRSYSNQPQHF.